Listed below are T cell receptor beta chains from one sample, sequenced in a study of T-cell memory formation after mild COVID-19. Each CDR3 protein is one row after TCRdb ran MiXCR on the 5' RACE reads. The table records some 250,000 distinct CDR3 sequences, around 10% of them present only once. Sequences were obtained from PBMCs or a T cell subset sorted from them (not recorded which). These receptors were collected from a man in his late teens or twenties who had mild COVID-19 (a few samples of this study predate the infection). Cell type and time point are not known. CDR3s include the opening cysteine and the closing phenylalanine or tryptophan. Fields, in order: J gene, D gene, V gene, clone size, CDR3 protein, CDR3 DNA. The D gene is left open where the match is weak. A row's size may be missing; if present it is once, few, many or a size class.

>TRBJ2-1|TRBD2|TRBV20-1|many
CAVVELAGGADEQFF
TGCGCCGTCGTCGAGCTAGCGGGGGGGGCGGATGAGCAGTTCTTC
>TRBJ1-2|.|TRBV6-2/TRBV6-3|.
CASSYRAQYGYTF
TGTGCCAGCAGTTACCGGGCCCAGTATGGCTACACCTTC
>TRBJ1-5|TRBD1|TRBV10-3|many
CAISEDRVGQPQHF
TGTGCCATCAGTGAAGACAGGGTGGGTCAGCCCCAGCATTTT
>TRBJ1-4|TRBD1|TRBV7-8|.
CASSGRQGAWREKLFF
TGTGCCAGCAGCGGCCGACAGGGGGCATGGAGAGAAAAACTGTTTTTT
>TRBJ2-5|TRBD2|TRBV4-2|few
CASSQTSGGVQETQYF
TGTGCCAGCAGCCAAACTAGCGGGGGGGTCCAAGAGACCCAGTACTTC
>TRBJ1-2|.|TRBV15|.
CATSRDDGGVDGYTF
TGTGCCACCAGCAGAGATGATGGCGGAGTAGATGGCTACACCTTC
>TRBJ1-1|.|TRBV7-3|.
CASSFSMGVVTEAFF
TGTGCCAGCAGCTTTTCGATGGGGGTGGTCACTGAAGCTTTCTTT
>TRBJ1-4|.|TRBV5-1|.
CASRGSPGEKLFF
TGCGCCAGCAGGGGATCGCCTGGGGAAAAACTGTTTTTT
>TRBJ2-1|TRBD2|TRBV4-3|few
CASSQDRAGKNNEQFF
TGCGCCAGCAGCCAAGATCGAGCGGGAAAAAACAATGAGCAGTTCTTC
>TRBJ2-6|.|TRBV7-6|few
CASSSPTGTEPFSGANVLTF
TGTGCCAGCAGCTCACCGACCGGGACTGAGCCTTTCTCTGGGGCCAACGTCCTGACTTTC
>TRBJ1-2|.|TRBV5-8|few
CASSPGHGYGYTF
TGTGCCAGCAGCCCGGGACACGGCTATGGCTACACCTTC
>TRBJ2-3|.|TRBV6-1|few
CASRDNPPWGTDTQYF
TGTGCCAGCAGGGACAATCCCCCGTGGGGCACAGATACGCAGTATTTT
>TRBJ2-1|.|TRBV10-2|many
CASSDGGPQFF
TGCGCCAGCAGTGATGGCGGGCCGCAGTTCTTC
>TRBJ1-1|.|TRBV15|many
CATSRDGRGAFF
TGTGCCACCAGCAGAGATGGTAGGGGAGCTTTCTTT
>TRBJ1-1|.|TRBV12-3/TRBV12-4|few
CASSLARLGRNTEAFF
TGTGCCAGCAGTTTAGCGAGGTTAGGGAGGAACACTGAAGCTTTCTTT
>TRBJ1-1|.|TRBV20-1|few
CSARSDANTEAFF
TGCAGTGCTAGATCTGATGCGAACACTGAAGCTTTCTTT
>TRBJ2-5|.|TRBV7-2|.
CASSTSGTSGGTQYF
TGTGCCAGCAGCACCTCCGGGACATCTGGGGGGACCCAGTACTTC
>TRBJ2-1|TRBD2|TRBV5-1|many
CASLGGTSGREQFF
TGCGCCAGCCTCGGTGGGACTAGCGGCCGTGAGCAGTTCTTC
>TRBJ1-1|.|TRBV12-3/TRBV12-4|.
CASSLWPGANTEAFF
TGTGCCAGCAGTTTATGGCCAGGGGCTAACACTGAAGCTTTCTTT
>TRBJ2-7|.|TRBV5-1|many
CASSLFGGYEQYF
TGCGCCAGCAGCTTGTTCGGGGGATACGAGCAGTACTTC